This T cell receptor (beta chain) was sequenced during a study of CD8 T cells in Susac syndrome. General study findings and limits: Regarding the TCR sequencing and HLA analysis, the study admitted that a relatively small number of individuals were involved.

The CDR3 is 13 residues long. The V gene's germline CDR1 is MGHRA and CDR2 YSYEKL. V trimming: 4 bases; J trimming: 7 bases; junction bases outside the gene matches: 4. RNA amounts of roughly 0.45 to 1 ug underwent reverse transcription with random hexamers. The amplification used immunoSEQ multiplex PCR on TCR beta CDR3; it spanned 54 Vbeta and 13 Jbeta. Each CDR3 protein gets one entry after TCRdb re-called the immunoSEQ multiplex PCR reads with MiXCR. The repertoire has 210,000 or so distinct CDR3 sequences, about 94% of them found once; the top ten carry about 0.13%. Sequencing of TCR beta covered CD8+ and CD4+ T cells obtained from blood. A remark on this clonotype: What it recognizes is unknown.

This chain links TRBV4-1 with TRBJ2-1; 7 nucleotides align to TRBD1. Sequencing was done on a sample of CD8+ T cells from PBMCs. The sequence came from a human donor with multiple sclerosis. The CDR3 bases are TGCGCCAGCAGCCCCTGGACAGGTAATGAGCAGTTCTTC. Encoded protein: CASSPWTGNEQFF.